This T cell receptor (beta chain) was identified during a study of OX40 agonist ivuxolimab in advanced cancers. Study as a whole: Dose-escalation subjects each had hepatocellular carcinoma, melanoma, renal cell or head and neck cancer.

In the case of this clone: The antigen remains undetermined.

General study points: Partial responders dosed at 0.1-3.0 mg/kg displayed clonal expansion ranking among the lowest. At 0.1 to 3.0 mg/kg, clonal expansion of CD4+ and CD8+ blood T cells had occurred by week 6.

Blood was sampled at baseline, cycle 4 day 1, and cycle 7 day 1. Assay used: immunoSEQ multiplex PCR; TCRdb lists only in-frame clones, some missing. This sample has about 68,000 clones, with roughly 90% found just once. This clonotype originated in an adult with an advanced solid tumor such as melanoma, head and neck, liver or kidney cancer. Specimen: CD4+ or CD8+ T cells sorted from blood, collected in a trial of the OX40 agonist ivuxolimab.

This CDR3 reads CASSTKQGATMNTEAFF. CDR3 nucleotide sequence: TGTGCCAGCAGCACCAAACAGGGGGCGACGATGAACACTGAAGCTTTCTTT. The chain combines TRBV5-4 with TRBJ1-1; 9 bases are a match to TRBD1. CDR3 length equals 17 residues. Germline V gene sequence: CDR1 SGHNT, CDR2 YYREEE (reference sequence). Trimming cost V 4 bases and J 0 bases; bases outside gene matches: 10.